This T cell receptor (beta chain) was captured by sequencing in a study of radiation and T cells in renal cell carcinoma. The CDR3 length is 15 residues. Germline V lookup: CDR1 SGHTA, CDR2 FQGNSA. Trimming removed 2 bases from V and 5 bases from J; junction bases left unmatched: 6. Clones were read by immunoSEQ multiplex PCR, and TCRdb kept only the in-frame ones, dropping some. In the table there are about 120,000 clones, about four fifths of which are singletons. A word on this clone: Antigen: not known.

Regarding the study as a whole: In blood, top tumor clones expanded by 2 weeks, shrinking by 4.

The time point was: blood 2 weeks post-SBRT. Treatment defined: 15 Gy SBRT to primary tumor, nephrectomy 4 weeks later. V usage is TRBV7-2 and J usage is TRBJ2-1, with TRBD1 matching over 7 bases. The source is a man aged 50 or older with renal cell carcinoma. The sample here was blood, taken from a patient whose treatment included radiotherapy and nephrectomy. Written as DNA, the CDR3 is TGTGCCAGCAGCTTACCGTCGGGACAGAACAATGAGCAGTTCTTC. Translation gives CASSLPSGQNNEQFF.